What follows describes a single T cell receptor beta chain. Its antigen is unknown. No much larger clonotype is one base removed from it; base qualities were not supplied. This record comes from a study of shared clonotypes between healthy human individuals (TCRdb year 2020). In the study overall: A few men and a couple of women, aged 18 to 49 years, made up the cohort. For each donor, three plates each were used for CD4 naive and CD4 memory, two plates were used for CD8 naive, and one plate was used for CD8 memory. The study deeply sequenced blood TCR repertoires of about five healthy adults to estimate repertoire size and the extent of clonotype sharing between individuals. To increase sequencing depth and limit assay-specific biases, TCR repertoire library preparation and sequencing were carried out by different laboratories using diverse techniques. Per donor, leukapheresis produced somewhere between about 0.8 and 9.5 billion PBMCs. Study-wide findings and limitations: The genetic and exposure-history diversity represented was limited by the small number of donors. Larger estimated clonotype richness was generally found for naive subsets than for memory subsets. Even with the large sequencing depth, rarefaction of the sorted-subset datasets indicated that sequencing was incomplete. Pairwise subsampling indicated that sequencing depth was expected to affect the degree of clonotype sharing among donors. Clonotypes shared by all four sorted-subset donors showed higher generation probabilities than non-shared clonotypes. Sampling was restricted to blood, and TCR repertoires in tissues likely differ from the TCR repertoires found in blood. When several donors were compared, the shared fraction of clonotypes was 5% to 6.5% for naive CD4, less than 4% for naive CD8, roughly 2.5% for memory CD4, and less than 0.45% for memory CD8.

For the CD8 naive samples, CD45RO-negative cells were positively selected for CCR7, yielding a CD45RA+CCR7+ population from which TemRA cells were excluded. Healthy HIV-negative adults with no recently reported acute infections or vaccinations were included as donors. All donors were Caucasian adults living in Nashville, Tennessee, USA. After blood collection by leukapheresis, PBMCs were isolated using Ficoll-Histopaque density gradient centrifugation and then cryopreserved in the vapor phase of liquid nitrogen. Analytical flow cytometry was used to check the purity and quantity of each magnetically sorted T cell population. From each sorted fraction, genomic DNA was isolated and quantified by UV absorbance on a Nanodrop 2000c. The germline V gene (reference sequence) yields LNHDA for CDR1 and SQIVND for CDR2. At the junction V is shortened by 5 bases and J by 3 bases; bases outside the gene matches: 7. From cysteine to phenylalanine, the CDR3 is 14 amino acids long. Only the CDR3 DNA is retained, 42 bases long and in frame from the first base.

Using the deep immunoSEQ assay, TCR CDR3 regions were amplified from genomic DNA by multiplex PCR. Extracted genomic DNA from each cell subset was spread evenly across all wells of several immunoSEQ 96-well plates, with each plate serving as a replicate. Each replicate PCR for sorted subsets received about 220 ng genomic DNA, equal to 28,000 or so T cell genomes. Purified libraries were quantified with a Qubit 3.0 fluorometer, sized on a Bioanalyzer 2100, and re-quantified with the KAPA Library Quantification kit. Every immunoSEQ 96-well plate was sequenced on a separate single-read 150-cycle Illumina NextSeq 550 flow cell. In the original analysis: Because the immunoSEQ output included only junctional sequences and no quality scores, the filtering could not be the same as the filtering used for full-length reads. To assign V/J genes and CDR3, sequences were annotated against IMGT germline references using PyIR, a Python wrapper for IgBLAST v1.9. Reads with weak V/J assignments (E-value above 1e-6), missing CDR3, stop codons, out-of-frame junctions, or ambiguous translated residues were removed. V3J clonotypes were defined as sequences sharing an identical inferred V gene, J gene, and CDR3 amino acid sequence. The percentage overlap between two repertoires was calculated by dividing the number of shared unique clonotypes by the size of the smaller repertoire. Richness of each repertoire was evaluated using RTK rarefaction, the Chao1 estimator, and Recon v2.1 estimates of unobserved clonotypes. OLGA was used to compute generation probabilities for all TCRbeta clonotypes that the gDNA method yielded from a few donors. Here the immuneACCESS table is served through TCRdb, limited to in-frame sequences with V and J called. Missing clones are a known gap in these copies; in checked studies unresolved V genes cover under half, and the rest lacks a known reason. V and J calls plus clone size are reproduced from that table; the DNA served to infer D and trimming. For this sample the table gives 1.5 million to 2.5 million clones, of which about 95% were detected only once. Jointly, the top ten make up 1% to 1.5% of the sample.

Recombination joined TRBV19 with TRBJ2-7; 7 bases in the middle match TRBD1. This TCR was recovered from a man between 18 and 35 years old in good health. Sample: naive CD8+ T cells sorted from blood. Read against the paper, the sample's cell subset or site label means: CD45RA+CCR7+. The bases read TGTGCCAGTAGTGCAAGACAGGGCCTCTACGAGCAGTACTTC. This translates into CASSARQGLYEQYF.